The source of this T cell receptor beta chain is a study of blood T cell repertoires in COVID-19. Study background: Material from acute and convalescent COVID-19 was sourced from the United States, Italy and Spain. T cells, B-cell-depleted T cells, or PBMCs supplied cDNA or gDNA.

Germline V CDR1 and CDR2: MNHEY, SMNVEV (reference sequence). Trimming cost V 3 bases and J 3 bases, with 9 bases left between them. The CDR3 totals 13 residues. In the original analysis: Nucleated cell counts were estimated from reference gene primer amplification. Libraries were prepared by immunoSEQ multiplex PCR; TCRdb keeps only in-frame clonotypes and omits some of them. V, J and clone size are those of that table, while D and trimming were read from the DNA. The table shows a few hundred thousand clones, with around 88% occurring only once. Sample: peripheral blood. The receptor comes from a woman in her thirties who had recovered from COVID-19. The chain couples TRBV27 to TRBJ2-7; no clear D. CDR3 region: CASSLYTDYEQYF. Written as DNA, the CDR3 is TGTGCCAGCAGTTTGTATACAGACTACGAGCAGTACTTC.